This T cell receptor (beta chain) was found in a study of STAT3 mutations in large granular lymphocyte leukemia. The wider study: Among longitudinally sequenced T-LGLL patients, roughly half had canonical activating STAT3 mutations detected. Study-wide results and caveats: At least one immunodominant TCR beta clonotype appeared in every T-cell large granular lymphocyte leukemia patient. TCR clonotype switching after therapy occurred in about 30% of the 18 patients. Variable sampling intervals and differing treatment regimens complicated linking therapy response to TCR clonal burden changes.

Assay used: immunoSEQ multiplex PCR; TCRdb lists only in-frame clones, some missing. The sample lists tens of thousands of clones; approximately 83% were seen once. Comment on this clone: Its target is unknown.

This TCR was sampled from a man aged 60 to 75 with T-cell large granular lymphocyte leukemia. Some clones in this sample may be carry-over from other donors' samples. Sequencing was carried out using peripheral blood mononuclear cells.

The CDR3 loop reads CSVGGGPGQPQHF. DNA of the CDR3: TGCAGCGTTGGTGGGGGCCCCGGGCAGCCCCAGCATTTT. This chain joins TRBV29-1 and TRBJ1-5; possibly TRBD1 for D (6 bases). This CDR3 has 13 residues. Between the trimmed V and J ends, which lost 4 bases and 7 bases, there was a span of 14 bases. Germline lookup yields CDR1 SQVTM and CDR2 ANQGSEA.